This TCR beta chain was found in a study of T cell responses to AZD1222 COVID-19 vaccine. Findings and limits, study-wide: Reportedly, close to half of spike-specific TCRs are directed against unmutated variant regions.

The V and J ends lost 5 bases and 4 bases, in that order; junction bases with no gene match: 15. The CDR3 covers 17 residues. Germline V CDR1 and CDR2: SGHTA, FQGNSA. The table came from immunoSEQ multiplex PCR; TCRdb's copy has only in-frame clones and leaves some out. The sample has about 120,000 clones, around 87% seen once. On this clone: Its antigen is not identified.

Material: peripheral blood, obtained 28 days after the second AZD1222 dose. The TCR originated in an adult who received the AZD1222 COVID-19 vaccine. The rearrangement links TRBV7-2 to TRBJ2-7; the match to TRBD1 covers 9 bases. CDR3 sequence (DNA): TGTGCCAGCAGCCGTCAGAGTAGACAGGGGGATTTGTACGAGCAGTACTTC. Encoded protein: CASSRQSRQGDLYEQYF.